The rows below give T cell receptor beta chains drawn from one sample of a study of blood T cells in healthy people across ages. TCRdb called the 5' RACE reads again in MiXCR, with one record for every CDR3 protein. The sample shows 800,000 or so distinct CDR3 sequences, more than 20% of them seen only once. This sample was also put to use in a study of T cells of mothers and their children.

The sample comprised blood. Source of these receptors: a boy under 18 in good health. CDR3s include the opening cysteine and the closing phenylalanine or tryptophan. The order of the fields is clone size, V gene, J gene, CDR3 length, D gene, CDR3 DNA, CDR3 protein. The D gene is left open where the match is weak. Clone size is not always given. Where it is, it says once, few, many or a class for expanded clones.

>NA|TRBV6-5|TRBJ2-7|15|NA
TGTGCCAGCAGTTACACGGCAGGGGAACTCTCCGAGCAGTACTTC
CASSYTAGELSEQYF
>many|TRBV7-2|TRBJ2-1|16|NA
TGTGCCAGCAGCCCCCTTAGCGCTAGCTCCTACAATGAGCAGTTCTTC
CASSPLSASSYNEQFF
>NA|TRBV4-3|TRBJ1-4|16|TRBD1
TGCGCCAGCAGCCAAGGCGGGGGACAGCTACGTGAAAAACTGTTTTTT
CASSQGGGQLREKLFF
>few|TRBV4-3|TRBJ1-2|15|NA
TGCGCCAGCAGCCAAGGCCCGGGGGATCAGAATGGCTACACCTTC
CASSQGPGDQNGYTF
>NA|TRBV10-3|TRBJ1-5|13|TRBD1
TGTGCCATCAGTCGGGACAGAAATCAGCCCCAGCATTTT
CAISRDRNQPQHF
>few|TRBV4-3|TRBJ2-4|14|NA
TGCGCCAGCAGCCAAGAGGACAGTAGAGACATTCAGTACTTC
CASSQEDSRDIQYF
>few|TRBV24-1|TRBJ2-5|13|NA
TGTGCCACCAGTGACCCCGATCAAGAGACCCAGTACTTC
CATSDPDQETQYF
>NA|TRBV27|TRBJ2-1|13|NA
TGTGCCAGCAGTCCCGTCGGGTGGATTGGGCAGTTCTTC
CASSPVGWIGQFF
>NA|TRBV28|TRBJ2-7|16|TRBD2
TGTGCCAGCAGCCGCGGACTAGCGGGGACTACCTACGAGCAGTACTTC
CASSRGLAGTTYEQYF
>NA|TRBV20-1|TRBJ2-6|16|TRBD1
TGCAGTGCTAGGGGACAGGGGGCGCGTGGGGCCAACGTCCTGACTTTC
CSARGQGARGANVLTF
>many|TRBV5-1|TRBJ2-5|14|TRBD2
TGCGCCAGCGCTTCCGGGGGGGCCCAAGAGACCCAGTACTTC
CASASGGAQETQYF
>few|TRBV9|TRBJ2-5|16|NA
TGTGCCAGCAGCGTAGCTTCAGGGACCGGGTCAGAGACCCAGTACTTC
CASSVASGTGSETQYF
>NA|TRBV2|TRBJ2-1|19|TRBD2
TGTGCCAGCAGTGAAGCGCGGCGGGAGGGTACTTCGGGGTCATTGGAGCAGTTCTTC
CASSEARREGTSGSLEQFF
>NA|TRBV28|TRBJ1-5|12|NA
TGTGCCAGCAGCCCAGCTACCGGACCCGGGCATTTT
CASSPATGPGHF
>few|TRBV29-1|TRBJ1-1|10|NA
TGCAGCGTAGCGACAGACAAAGCTTTCTTT
CSVATDKAFF
>few|TRBV28|TRBJ2-3|13|TRBD2
TGTGCCAGCGGATCTCTGGGGGGGTATACGCAGTATTTT
CASGSLGGYTQYF
>NA|TRBV20-1|TRBJ2-3|15|TRBD2
TGCAGTGCTAGAGATGGGCGGGAGGGCACAGATACGCAGTATTTT
CSARDGREGTDTQYF
>few|TRBV5-1|TRBJ2-3|15|TRBD2
TGCGCCAGCAGAGATGCTGGGGGGGAGACAGATACGCAGTATTTT
CASRDAGGETDTQYF
>few|TRBV12-3/TRBV12-4|TRBJ2-6|15|NA
TGTGCCAGCAGTTTTTCTGGGACTGGGGCCAACGTCCTGACTTTC
CASSFSGTGANVLTF
>NA|TRBV5-1|TRBJ1-1|18|TRBD1
TGCGCCAGCAGCTTGACCGACAGGGGGACTACTTTGAACACCGAAGCTTTCTTT
CASSLTDRGTTLNTEAFF
>few|TRBV4-3|TRBJ2-7|18|TRBD2
TGCGCCAGCAGCCAAGATCCCCTAGCGGGGGTATCTTCCTACGAGCAGTACTTC
CASSQDPLAGVSSYEQYF
>NA|TRBV19|TRBJ1-1|15|NA
TGTGCCAGTAGCCTCTTAAGCGCAGGCGGCACTGAAGCTTTCTTT
CASSLLSAGGTEAFF
>few|TRBV29-1|TRBJ2-6|13|NA
TGCAGCGTTGAAGAAGGGAGGGCCAACGTCCTGACTTTC
CSVEEGRANVLTF
>few|TRBV7-2|TRBJ1-2|15|NA
TGTGCCAGCAGCTATAGTTTCGGAGGCAACTATGGCTACACCTTC
CASSYSFGGNYGYTF
>NA|TRBV6-2/TRBV6-3|TRBJ1-2|16|NA
TGTGCCAGCAGTCACCGGGACACCGACTCCCAATATGGCTACACCTTC
CASSHRDTDSQYGYTF
>few|TRBV28|TRBJ2-7|13|NA
TGTGCCAGCAGTTTAAGGCAGACCTACGAGCAGTACTTC
CASSLRQTYEQYF
>few|TRBV20-1|TRBJ1-4|13|NA
TGCAGTGCTGAACGACAGCGGTCTGAAAAACTGTTTTTT
CSAERQRSEKLFF
>once|TRBV5-1|TRBJ1-6|17|NA
TGCGCCAGCAGCTTGGGTCTGGGACGCTCCTATAATTCACCCCTCCACTTT
CASSLGLGRSYNSPLHF
>NA|TRBV28|TRBJ2-5|14|NA
TGTGCCAGCAGTTTCTATCAGGGCCAAGAGACCCAGTACTTC
CASSFYQGQETQYF
>few|TRBV20-1|TRBJ1-5|13|TRBD1
TGCAGTGCTGACAGGGCGAGCAATCAGCCCCAGCATTTT
CSADRASNQPQHF
>few|TRBV13|TRBJ2-5|14|TRBD1
TGTGCCAGCAGCCTCCGCTCAGGGGGAAAGACCCAGTACTTC
CASSLRSGGKTQYF
>NA|TRBV11-2|TRBJ2-5|16|NA
TGTGCCAGCAGCTTAGTTAGGACTAATCCTATTCAGACCCAGTACTTC
CASSLVRTNPIQTQYF
>few|TRBV4-1|TRBJ2-1|14|TRBD2
TGCGCCAGCAGCCAAGGGCGGGGGGACAATGAGCAGTTCTTC
CASSQGRGDNEQFF
>few|TRBV29-1|TRBJ2-7|15|TRBD2
TGCAGCGTGCTCGACCCAGGACTAGGGGCCTACGAGCAGTACTTC
CSVLDPGLGAYEQYF
>many|TRBV20-1|TRBJ2-5|14|TRBD1
TGCAGTACACGGACAGGGGACGGAGTAGAGACCCAGTACTTC
CSTRTGDGVETQYF
>few|TRBV13|TRBJ2-5|14|NA
TGTGCCAGCAGCTCGGGACTGCCGCAAGAGACCCAGTACTTC
CASSSGLPQETQYF
>NA|TRBV14|TRBJ2-7|15|TRBD1
TGTGCCAGCAGCCACCTTCCGGGACAGGGCTACGAGCAGTACTTC
CASSHLPGQGYEQYF
>NA|TRBV20-1|TRBJ2-5|16|TRBD2
TGCAGTGCACAACACAGGGGACTAGCGATGCAAGAGACCCAGTACTTC
CSAQHRGLAMQETQYF
>NA|TRBV7-9|TRBJ2-7|13|NA
TGTGCCAGCAGCGGTGGTCTTCACTACGAGCAGTACTTC
CASSGGLHYEQYF
>NA|TRBV20-1|TRBJ2-5|16|NA
TGCAGTGCTAGAGATAGCCTGGACACGGGTGTAGAGACCCAGTACTTC
CSARDSLDTGVETQYF
>NA|TRBV5-5|TRBJ2-3|18|TRBD2
TGTGTCAGCAGCCCGACTAGCGCTAACAGTCACATCTTAGATACGCAGTATTTT
CVSSPTSANSHILDTQYF